One and the same sample provided the 26 T cell receptor beta chains below, sequenced in a study of cytomegalovirus exposure and HLA in healthy donors. The repertoire was sequenced with immunoSEQ multiplex PCR; TCRdb's copy has only in-frame clones and lacks some. The sample consists of over 100,000 clones, about 94% of them appearing once. Source material: PBMCs. The receptor source for this set is a woman aged 18-35 years in good health and CMV-seronegative.

The genes are TRBV19 and TRBJ1-1; 7 bases match TRBD1. The CDR3 extends over 13 amino acids. V was clipped by 3 bases and J by 6 bases; unmatched bases: 4. Germline V lookup: CDR1 LNHDA, CDR2 SQIVND (reference sequence). CDR3 region: CASSIQGVPEAFF. DNA for the CDR3: TGTGCCAGTAGTATTCAGGGGGTACCTGAAGCTTTCTTT.

V is TRBV6-5 and J is TRBJ2-7; 8 bases line up with TRBD2. With V trimmed by 10 bases and J by 4 bases, 9 bases remained unmatched. Germline V gives CDR1 MNHEY, CDR2 SVGAGI. CDR3 size: 13 residues. CDR3 protein: CATSREGRYEQYF. The DNA for the CDR3 is TGTGCCACCTCACGGGAGGGTAGGTACGAGCAGTACTTC.

The V and J genes are TRBV9 and TRBJ2-7, with D maybe TRBD2 (7 bases). V was pared by 7 bases and J by 3 bases, with 17 bases between. Germline V gene lookup returns CDR1 SGDLS and CDR2 YYNGEE. This CDR3 is built from 14 residues. Written as DNA, the CDR3 is TGTGCCAGCGGTGGGGGGGCCGAGGGCTACGAGCAGTACTTC. This translates into CASGGGAEGYEQYF.

The rearrangement uses TRBV18 and TRBJ1-5; TRBD1 might be the D (5 bases). The CDR3 spans 13 residues. The germline gives CDR1 KGHSH, CDR2 LQKENI. Trimming cost V 8 bases and J 2 bases, with 10 bases left between them. The CDR3 nucleotides are TGTGCCAGCGACAGTTTTGGCAATCAGCCCCAGCATTTT. Residues: CASDSFGNQPQHF.

The chain is built from TRBV6-1 and TRBJ1-5; D possibly corresponds to TRBD1 (6 bases). The V and J ends lost 2 bases and 1 base respectively, with 18 bases between them. Germline V gene lookup returns CDR1 MNHNS and CDR2 SASEGT. The CDR3 runs 18 residues. The CDR3 reads CASSEQLTGTPSNQPQHF. The CDR3 DNA reads as TGTGCCAGCAGTGAACAGTTGACCGGGACACCAAGCAATCAGCCCCAGCATTTT.

The sample holds one count of this clone. J is TRBJ2-2 and V is TRBV2; 10 bases line up with TRBD2. Trimming at V came to 6 bases and at J to 0 bases, leaving 13 bases not matched to a gene. There are 19 residues in the CDR3. Germline assignment: CDR1 SNHLY and CDR2 FYNNEI. The CDR3 loop reads CASRMIFGTSGANTGELFF. In DNA form, the CDR3 reads TGTGCCAGCAGGATGATCTTTGGTACTAGCGGGGCGAACACCGGGGAGCTGTTTTTT.

The rearrangement links TRBV15 to TRBJ1-6, with TRBD1 matching over 9 bases. The germline V gene has CDR1 LNHNV and CDR2 YYDKDF (reference sequence). Trimming cost V 3 bases and J 7 bases; bases outside gene matches: 4. This CDR3 is built from 15 residues. The CDR3 bases are TGTGCCACCAGCAGTAGGACAGGGGACAATTCACCCCTCCACTTT. Translation gives CATSSRTGDNSPLHF.

V usage is TRBV27 and J usage is TRBJ2-1; perhaps TRBD2 as D (7 bases). The germline V gene encodes CDR1 MNHEY and CDR2 SMNVEV (reference sequence). This CDR3 spans 15 amino acids. With 5 bases removed from V and 7 bases from J, the gap between germline ends came to 18 bases. DNA of the CDR3: TGTGCCAGCAGTAAAAGGGGGGGTGAAGGGAATGAGCAGTTCTTC. It specifies CASSKRGGEGNEQFF.

This sequence joins TRBV5-6 and TRBJ2-3; 9 bases fit TRBD1. Germline V CDR1 and CDR2: SGHDT, YYEEEE. The V segment lost 4 bases and the J segment 5 bases; nucleotides outside the gene matches: 5. CDR3 size: 14 residues. CDR3 residues: CASSLNRGQDTQYF. The CDR3 DNA reads TGTGCCAGCAGCCTTAACAGGGGGCAAGATACGCAGTATTTT.

The chain employs TRBV29-1 and TRBJ2-3, with D perhaps matching TRBD2 (7 bases). Per the germline V gene, CDR1 is SQVTM and CDR2 is ANQGSEA. V was shortened by 0 bases and J by 4 bases, with 20 bases between the two germline ends. The length of the CDR3 is 17 residues. The CDR3 is CSVEDAERRGAADTQYF. The CDR3 DNA reads TGCAGCGTTGAAGACGCCGAACGCCGGGGGGCCGCAGATACGCAGTATTTT.

The chain links TRBV4-2 to TRBJ1-5, with D tentatively TRBD1 (6 bases). The length of the CDR3 is 15 residues. Trimming removed 0 bases at V and 9 bases at J, with 15 bases between. Germline lookup yields CDR1 LGHNA and CDR2 YNFKEQ. The CDR3 region is CASSQDLTGLAPQHF. Here the CDR3 DNA reads TGTGCCAGCAGCCAAGATTTGACAGGCCTAGCGCCCCAGCATTTT.

This chain uses TRBV9 with TRBJ1-1; D ambiguous. The germline V gene encodes CDR1 SGDLS and CDR2 YYNGEE. V was clipped by 0 bases and J by 1 base, with 7 bases between them. CDR3 length equals 14 residues. The CDR3 spells CASSVATENTEAFF. For the CDR3, the DNA is TGTGCCAGCAGCGTAGCTACTGAGAACACTGAAGCTTTCTTT. Filled out from reference TRBV9 and TRBJ1-1, the complete variable domain reads DSGVTQTPKHLITATGQRVTLRCSPRSGDLSVYWYQQSLDQGLQFLIQYYNGEERAKGNILERFSAQQFPDLHSELNLSSLELGDSALYFCASSVATENTEAFFGQGTRLTVV.

This CDR3 is CASSLAYGTANQPQHF. The CDR3 DNA reads as TGTGCCAGCAGCTTAGCTTACGGGACAGCTAATCAGCCCCAGCATTTT. This sequence joins TRBV7-8 and TRBJ1-5; TRBD1 matches 7 bases. This CDR3 is built from 16 residues. Germline V CDR1 and CDR2: SGHVS, FQNEAQ. Trimming cost V 0 bases and J 4 bases; bases outside gene matches: 6.

This chain joins TRBV6-6 and TRBJ1-5; D ambiguous. The germline CDR1 and CDR2 sequences are MNHNY and SVGAGI (reference sequence). V lost 0 bases and J 5 bases, leaving 8 bases between the germline ends. This CDR3 is 14 amino acids long. As DNA, the CDR3 is TGTGCCAGCAGTTACTCGATAGCCGATCAGCCCCAGCATTTT. It is translated as CASSYSIADQPQHF.

The V call is TRBV19, the J call TRBJ1-2, with D unresolved. Trimming shortened V by 10 bases and J by 0 bases, and 15 bases separated the two germline ends. Germline V gene sequence: CDR1 LNHDA, CDR2 SQIVND (reference sequence). The CDR3 has 14 amino acids. Here the CDR3 reads CATMVGGANYGYTF. The DNA for the CDR3 is TGTGCCACCATGGTTGGTGGAGCTAACTATGGCTACACCTTC.

The rearrangement joins TRBV11-3 to TRBJ2-1, with TRBD1 matching 8 bases. CDR1 is SGHNT, CDR2 YENEEA, per germline. This CDR3 region has 18 residues. The V segment lost 0 bases and the J segment 0 bases; nucleotides outside the gene matches: 7. The CDR3, as DNA: TGTGCCAGCAGCTTAGACGGGACAGGCCTTAGCTCCTACAATGAGCAGTTCTTC. Protein: CASSLDGTGLSSYNEQFF.

This clone was seen once. The chain's CDR3 is CASSWGTSNTEAFF. In nucleotides, the CDR3 is TGTGCCAGCAGCTGGGGGACTTCAAACACTGAAGCTTTCTTT. The chain has TRBV5-6 and TRBJ1-1, with a weak D call TRBD1 (5 bases). From germline, CDR1 is SGHDT and CDR2 YYEEEE. V lost 3 bases and J lost 2, with 11 bases in between. The CDR3 loop spans 14 amino acids.

The rearrangement joins TRBV11-3 to TRBJ2-7; D not certain. The V end lost 5 bases, the J end lost 4 bases, and 6 bases lay between the germline ends. Per germline, CDR1 SGHNT and CDR2 YENEEA. The CDR3 spans 11 residues. DNA of the CDR3: TGTGCCAGCAGCACAACATACGAGCAGTACTTC. Translated: CASSTTYEQYF. Based on the CDR3 plus reference TRBV11-3 and TRBJ2-7, the full variable domain is EAGVVQSPRYKIIEKKQPVAFWCNPISGHNTLYWYLQNLGQGPELLIRYENEEAVDDSQLPKDRFSAERLKGVDSTLKIQPAELGDSAVYLCASSTTYEQYFGPGTRLTVT.

J is TRBJ1-1 and V is TRBV5-4; TRBD1 might be the D (6 bases). There are 13 residues in the CDR3. Per germline, CDR1 SGHNT and CDR2 YYREEE (reference sequence). V lost 6 bases to trimming and J lost 3 bases, with 12 bases between them. The CDR3 region is CASTIGGDTEAFF. The DNA for the CDR3 is TGTGCCAGCACCATAGGGGGGGACACTGAAGCTTTCTTT.

The gene calls are TRBV6-1 and TRBJ2-1; TRBD2 is a possible D gene (5 bases). V was clipped by 4 bases and J by 4 bases, with 11 bases between them. The germline V gene has CDR1 MNHNS and CDR2 SASEGT. The CDR3 contains 14 residues. For the CDR3, the DNA is TGTGCCAGCAGTGGCCGAGCGGAATACAATGAGCAGTTCTTC. It codes for CASSGRAEYNEQFF.

V is TRBV6-1 and J is TRBJ2-3; 8 bases are a match to TRBD1. This CDR3 has 16 amino acids. Per the germline V gene, CDR1 is MNHNS and CDR2 is SASEGT. V lost 3 bases to trimming and J lost 2 bases; unmatched junction nucleotides: 7. The CDR3 DNA reads TGTGCCAGCAGTGATCCGGACAGGGAATACACAGATACGCAGTATTTT. It yields the protein CASSDPDREYTDTQYF.

The chain carries TRBV9 and TRBJ2-3; tentative D call: TRBD2 (6 bases). The CDR3 extends over 15 amino acids. V lost 0 bases and J 3 bases, leaving 11 bases between the germline ends. Germline V lookup: CDR1 SGDLS, CDR2 YYNGEE. The DNA of the CDR3 is TGTGCCAGCAGCGTAGCACGGGAGTCGACAGATACGCAGTATTTT. Amino acid sequence: CASSVARESTDTQYF.

This chain connects TRBV27 to TRBJ1-5, with D possibly being TRBD1 (6 bases). The CDR3 spans 13 residues. The germline gives CDR1 MNHEY, CDR2 SMNVEV (reference sequence). V lost 4 bases and J lost 7, with 11 bases in between. The DNA for the CDR3 is TGTGCCAGCAGTTGGGACATTTCGCAGCCCCAGCATTTT. Residues: CASSWDISQPQHF.

The chain uses TRBV21-1 and TRBJ2-7; the table's D call TRBD1 went unverified against the DNA. TRBV21-1 is marked as a pseudogene. This CDR3 is 16 amino acids long. CDR3 DNA: TGTGCCAGCAGCTCTAACCGGGACAGGGCCTTTTTGGAGCAGTACTTC. It encodes CASSSNRDRAFLEQYF.

This sequence joins TRBV23-1 and TRBJ1-5; D is unclear. TRBV23-1 is placed among ORFs of uncertain function. The CDR3 contains 13 residues. Trimming pared 11 bases from V and 6 bases from J, leaving 17 bases between. CDR3 sequence reads: CAEWWRDPQPQHF. CDR3 coding DNA: TGCGCCGAGTGGTGGAGGGATCCTCAGCCCCAGCATTTT.

The chain combines TRBV30 with TRBJ1-2; possibly TRBD1 for D (5 bases). Between the trimmed V and J ends, which lost 8 bases and 4 bases, there was a span of 20 bases. There are 14 residues in the CDR3. Germline V gene lookup returns CDR1 GTSNPN and CDR2 SVGIG (reference sequence). Here the CDR3 reads CAGHPYGGSYGYTF. For the CDR3, the DNA is TGTGCCGGACACCCGTACGGGGGAAGCTATGGCTACACCTTC. Variable domain in full (rest from reference TRBV30 and TRBJ1-2): SQTIHQWPATLVQPVGSPLSLECTVEGTSNPNLYWYRQAAGRGLQLLFYSVGIGQISSEVPQNLSASRPQDRQFILSSKKLLLSDSGFYLCAGHPYGGSYGYTFGSGTRLTVV.